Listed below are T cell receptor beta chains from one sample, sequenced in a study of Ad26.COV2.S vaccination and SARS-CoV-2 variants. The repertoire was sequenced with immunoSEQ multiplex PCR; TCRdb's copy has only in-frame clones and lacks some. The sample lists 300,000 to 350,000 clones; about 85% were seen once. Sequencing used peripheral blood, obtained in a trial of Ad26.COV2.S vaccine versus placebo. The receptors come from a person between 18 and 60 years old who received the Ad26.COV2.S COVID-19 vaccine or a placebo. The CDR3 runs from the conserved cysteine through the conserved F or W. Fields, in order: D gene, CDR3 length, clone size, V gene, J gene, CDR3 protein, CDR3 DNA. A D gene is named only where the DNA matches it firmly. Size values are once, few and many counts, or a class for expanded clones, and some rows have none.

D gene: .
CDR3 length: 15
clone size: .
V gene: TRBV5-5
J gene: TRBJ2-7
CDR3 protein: CASSLGRTSSYEQYF
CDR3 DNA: TGTGCCAGCAGCTTGGGAAGGACGAGCTCCTACGAGCAGTACTTC

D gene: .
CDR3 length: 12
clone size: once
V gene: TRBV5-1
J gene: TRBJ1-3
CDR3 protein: CASSPPGDTIYF
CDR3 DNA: TGCGCCAGCAGCCCGCCTGGAGACACCATATATTTT

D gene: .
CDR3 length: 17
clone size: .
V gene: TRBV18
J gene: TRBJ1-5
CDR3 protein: CASSPPEHGISNQPQHF
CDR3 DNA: TGTGCCAGCTCACCCCCAGAACACGGGATCAGCAATCAGCCCCAGCATTTT

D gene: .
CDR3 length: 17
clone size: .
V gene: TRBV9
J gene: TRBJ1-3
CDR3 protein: CASSATPIPSSGNTIYF
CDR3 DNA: TGTGCCAGCAGCGCTACACCAATCCCGAGCTCTGGAAACACCATATATTTT

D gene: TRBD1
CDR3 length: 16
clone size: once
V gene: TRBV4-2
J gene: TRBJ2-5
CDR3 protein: CASSQAGQGAGETQYF
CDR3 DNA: TGTGCCAGCAGCCAGGCGGGACAGGGGGCCGGAGAGACCCAGTACTTC

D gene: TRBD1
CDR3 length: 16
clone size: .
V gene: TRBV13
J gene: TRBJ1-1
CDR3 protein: CASSTDREGGNTEAFF
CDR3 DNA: TGTGCCAGCAGCACGGACAGGGAAGGAGGTAACACTGAAGCTTTCTTT

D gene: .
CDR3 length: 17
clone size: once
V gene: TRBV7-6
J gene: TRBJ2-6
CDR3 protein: CASSLNIGPSGANVLTF
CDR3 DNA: TGTGCCAGCAGCTTAAATATCGGTCCGTCTGGGGCCAACGTCCTGACTTTC

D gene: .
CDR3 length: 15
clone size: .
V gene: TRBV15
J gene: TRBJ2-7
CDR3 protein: CATSRARRGSYEQYF
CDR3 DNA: TGTGCCACCAGCAGAGCCCGCAGGGGCTCCTACGAGCAGTACTTC

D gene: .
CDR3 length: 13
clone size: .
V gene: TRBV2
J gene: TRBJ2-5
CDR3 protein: CASSEGGFETQYF
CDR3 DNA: TGTGCCAGCAGCGAAGGTGGGTTCGAGACCCAGTACTTC

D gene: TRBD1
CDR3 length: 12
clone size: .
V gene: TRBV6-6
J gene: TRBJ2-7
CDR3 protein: CASSWDRKEQYF
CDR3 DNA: TGTGCCAGCAGCTGGGACAGGAAAGAGCAGTACTTC

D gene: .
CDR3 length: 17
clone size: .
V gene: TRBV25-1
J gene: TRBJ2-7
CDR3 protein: CASKLGLGYPHSYEQYF
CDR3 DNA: TGTGCCAGCAAATTAGGGTTAGGCTACCCCCATTCCTACGAGCAGTACTTC

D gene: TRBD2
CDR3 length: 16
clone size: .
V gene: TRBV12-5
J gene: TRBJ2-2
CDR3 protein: CASGTGTSGFSGELFF
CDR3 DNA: TGTGCTAGTGGTACAGGGACTAGCGGGTTCTCCGGGGAGCTGTTTTTT

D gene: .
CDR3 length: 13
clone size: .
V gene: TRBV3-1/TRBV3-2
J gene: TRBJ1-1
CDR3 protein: CASSPTGQFEAFF
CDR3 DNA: TGTGCCAGCAGCCCGACAGGACAGTTTGAAGCTTTCTTT

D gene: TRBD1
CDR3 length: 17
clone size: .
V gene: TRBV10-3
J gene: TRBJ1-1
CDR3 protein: CAIRGDRGQSGDTEAFF
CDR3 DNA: TGTGCCATCAGGGGGGACAGGGGGCAATCAGGAGACACTGAAGCTTTCTTT

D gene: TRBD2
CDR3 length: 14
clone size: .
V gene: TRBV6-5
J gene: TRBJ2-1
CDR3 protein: CASTEGTNYNEQFF
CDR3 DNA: TGTGCCAGCACCGAGGGGACTAACTACAATGAGCAGTTCTTC

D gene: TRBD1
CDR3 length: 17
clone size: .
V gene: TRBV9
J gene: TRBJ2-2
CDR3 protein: CASSVGWGQGITGELFF
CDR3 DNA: TGTGCCAGCAGCGTAGGGTGGGGACAGGGGATAACCGGGGAGCTGTTTTTT

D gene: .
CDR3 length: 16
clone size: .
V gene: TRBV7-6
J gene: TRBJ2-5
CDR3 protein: CASSLVGGRPRVAQYF
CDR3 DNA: TGTGCCAGCAGCTTAGTGGGGGGGCGCCCTCGGGTAGCCCAGTACTTC

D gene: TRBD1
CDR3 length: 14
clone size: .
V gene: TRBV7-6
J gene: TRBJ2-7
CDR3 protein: CASSATGTGGDWYF
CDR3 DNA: TGTGCCAGCAGCGCCACCGGGACAGGGGGCGACTGGTACTTC

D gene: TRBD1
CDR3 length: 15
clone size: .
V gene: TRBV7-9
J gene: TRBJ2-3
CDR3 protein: CASSWRTGSTDTQYF
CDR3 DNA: TGTGCCAGCAGCTGGCGGACAGGGAGCACAGATACGCAGTATTTT

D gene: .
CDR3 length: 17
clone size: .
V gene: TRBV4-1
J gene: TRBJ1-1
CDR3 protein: CASSQEGTGLWNTEAFF
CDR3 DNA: TGCGCCAGCAGCCAAGAAGGAACAGGTCTATGGAACACTGAAGCTTTCTTT

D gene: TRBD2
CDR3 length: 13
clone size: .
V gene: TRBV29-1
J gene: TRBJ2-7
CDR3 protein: CSVEGLAGYEQYF
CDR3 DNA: TGCAGCGTGGAGGGACTAGCGGGATACGAGCAGTACTTC

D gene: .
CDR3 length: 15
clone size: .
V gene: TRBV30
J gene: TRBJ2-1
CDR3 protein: CAWEGTAGSYNEQFF
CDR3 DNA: TGTGCCTGGGAAGGGACTGCAGGCTCCTACAATGAGCAGTTCTTC

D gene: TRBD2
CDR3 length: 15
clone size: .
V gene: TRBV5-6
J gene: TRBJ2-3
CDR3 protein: CASSLGTSGRDTQYF
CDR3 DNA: TGTGCCAGCAGCTTGGGGACTAGCGGGAGAGATACGCAGTATTTT

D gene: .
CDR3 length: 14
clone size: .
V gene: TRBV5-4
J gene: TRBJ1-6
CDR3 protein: CASTLGGLVSPLHF
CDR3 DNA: TGTGCCAGCACCCTTGGGGGTCTTGTTTCACCCCTCCACTTT

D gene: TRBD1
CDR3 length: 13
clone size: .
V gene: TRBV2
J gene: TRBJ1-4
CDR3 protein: CASKGQGREKLFF
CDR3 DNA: TGTGCCAGCAAGGGACAGGGTAGGGAAAAACTGTTTTTT

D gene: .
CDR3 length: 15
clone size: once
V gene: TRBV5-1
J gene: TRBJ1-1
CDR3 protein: CASSLNGRLNTEAFF
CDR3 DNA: TGCGCCAGCAGCTTGAACGGCAGATTGAACACTGAAGCTTTCTTT

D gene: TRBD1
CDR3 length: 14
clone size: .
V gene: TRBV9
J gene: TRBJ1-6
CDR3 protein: CASSVQQGKSPLHF
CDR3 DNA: TGTGCCAGCAGCGTCCAACAGGGGAAATCACCCCTCCACTTT

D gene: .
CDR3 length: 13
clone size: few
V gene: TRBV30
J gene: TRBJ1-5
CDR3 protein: CAWTSRGDQPQHF
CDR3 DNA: TGTGCCTGGACCAGCAGAGGGGATCAGCCCCAGCATTTT

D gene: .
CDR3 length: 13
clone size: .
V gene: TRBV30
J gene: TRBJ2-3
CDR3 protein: CAWSALQRDTQYF
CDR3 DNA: TGTGCCTGGAGTGCACTCCAGAGGGATACGCAGTATTTT

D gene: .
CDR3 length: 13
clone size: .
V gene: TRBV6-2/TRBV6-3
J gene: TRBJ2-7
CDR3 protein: CASSATGSYEQYF
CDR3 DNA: TGTGCCAGCAGTGCGACAGGATCCTACGAGCAGTACTTC

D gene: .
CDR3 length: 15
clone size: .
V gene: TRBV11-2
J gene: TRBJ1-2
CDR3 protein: CASSSLAGGLGGYTF
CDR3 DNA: TGTGCCAGCAGCTCCCTGGCGGGCGGGTTGGGTGGCTACACCTTC